One sample yielded the 30 T cell receptor beta chains listed below, sequenced in a study of T cell responses to AZD1222 COVID-19 vaccine. TCRdb keeps only in-frame clones here, not all; method: immunoSEQ multiplex PCR. The profile shows about 76,000 clones, 88% of them singletons. The starting material was peripheral blood, obtained on day 0 of MenACWY control vaccination. The origin of the receptors is an adult in good health.

There are a few counts of this clone. CDR3 sequence reads: CASSLAGQETISNQPQHF. CDR3 sequence (DNA): TGTGCCAGCAGCTTAGCGGGGCAGGAAACTATTAGCAATCAGCCCCAGCATTTT. The rearrangement joins TRBV7-2 to TRBJ1-5; D is perhaps TRBD1 (5 bases). There are 18 residues in the CDR3. With 0 bases removed from V and 0 bases from J, the gap between germline ends came to 15 bases. CDR1 SGHTA and CDR2 FQGNSA come from the germline V gene.

V usage is TRBV28 and J usage is TRBJ1-2; the D is unclear. The CDR3 consists of 12 residues. The germline V and J ends were trimmed by 6 bases and 2 bases, with 7 bases remaining between them. Germline V gives CDR1 MDHEN, CDR2 SYDVKM. The CDR3 is CASSPDNYGYTF. CDR3 in DNA: TGTGCCAGCAGCCCCGACAACTATGGCTACACCTTC.

The CDR3 is CAWSRADPQEAFF. CDR3 nucleotide sequence: TGTGCCTGGAGCAGAGCGGACCCACAAGAAGCTTTCTTT. The J gene is TRBJ1-1, the V gene TRBV30; no firm D call. This CDR3 region has 13 residues. Germline-derived CDR1 and CDR2 are GTSNPN and SVGIG (reference sequence). V was pared by 3 bases and J by 8 bases, with 16 bases between. Together with reference TRBV30 and TRBJ1-1, the CDR3 gives the full variable domain: SQTIHQWPATLVQPVGSPLSLECTVEGTSNPNLYWYRQAAGRGLQLLFYSVGIGQISSEVPQNLSASRPQDRQFILSSKKLLLSDSGFYLCAWSRADPQEAFFGQGTRLTVV.

The chain employs TRBV11-3 and TRBJ2-2; unclear D gene. CDR1 and CDR2 (germline): SGHNT, YENEEA. The CDR3 has 13 amino acids. V was shortened by 5 bases and J by 2 bases, with 6 bases between the two germline ends. The CDR3 protein is CASSPENTGELFF. CDR3 coding DNA: TGTGCCAGCAGCCCGGAAAACACCGGGGAGCTGTTTTTT.

The V and J genes are TRBV2 and TRBJ2-7; D not resolved. Trimming left V 3 bases short and J 6 bases short, with 15 bases between. Germline V lookup: CDR1 SNHLY, CDR2 FYNNEI. The CDR3 has 14 residues. CDR3 sequence (DNA): TGTGCCAGCAGTGACCTCCGACTTCCCCGCGAGCAGTACTTC. This gives the protein CASSDLRLPREQYF.

This chain joins TRBV3-1 (or the pseudogene TRBV3-2) and TRBJ1-2; no clear D. CDR1 and CDR2 from the germline V gene are LGHDT and YNNKEL (reference sequence). V was trimmed by 4 bases and J by 0 bases, leaving 6 bases between them. This CDR3 contains 13 residues. The CDR3, as DNA: TGTGCCAGCAGCCTCCGAGCTAACTATGGCTACACCTTC. Encoded protein: CASSLRANYGYTF.

This rearrangement joins TRBV5-1 to TRBJ1-6, with D possibly TRBD1 on 5 matching bases. The CDR3 has 16 amino acids. Germline assignment: CDR1 SGHRS and CDR2 YFSETQ. V lost 0 bases and J lost 10, with 17 bases in between. Here the CDR3 reads CASSLAWSGGNSPLHF. The CDR3 DNA reads TGCGCCAGCAGCTTGGCCTGGAGTGGGGGAAACTCACCCCTCCACTTT. Together with reference TRBV5-1 and TRBJ1-6, the CDR3 gives the full variable domain: KAGVTQTPRYLIKTRGQQVTLSCSPISGHRSVSWYQQTPGQGLQFLFEYFSETQRNKGNFPGRFSGRQFSNSRSEMNVSTLELGDSALYLCASSLAWSGGNSPLHFGNGTRLTVT.

This chain connects TRBV28 to TRBJ2-3; D gene ambiguous. The germline V gene has CDR1 MDHEN and CDR2 SYDVKM. Trimming left V 8 bases short and J 0 bases short, with 18 bases between. The CDR3 consists of 16 residues. CDR3 sequence: CASPPHSGGSTDTQYF. The DNA for the CDR3 is TGTGCCAGCCCGCCCCACTCCGGCGGTAGCACAGATACGCAGTATTTT.

The DNA for the CDR3 is TGTGCCAGCAGTTACTCGAATGTTCAGAGCATGAACACTGAAGCTTTCTTT. It is translated as CASSYSNVQSMNTEAFF. The chain recombines TRBV6-2 or TRBV6-3 with TRBJ1-1; D not certain. Trimming stripped 0 bases from V and 0 bases from J, with 14 bases between. The CDR3 runs 17 residues. CDR1 and CDR2 from the germline V gene are MNHEY and SVGEGT.

This chain connects TRBV6-2 or TRBV6-3 to TRBJ2-7; tentative D call: TRBD1 (5 bases). The germline CDR1 and CDR2 sequences are MNHEY and SVGEGT. There are 14 residues in the CDR3. With 5 bases removed from V and 2 bases from J, the gap between germline ends came to 13 bases. CDR3 in amino acids: CASSGRQGAYEQYF. Written as DNA, the CDR3 is TGTGCCAGCAGTGGACGTCAAGGGGCCTACGAGCAGTACTTC.

The chain is built from TRBV5-6 and TRBJ2-7, with D maybe TRBD2 (7 bases). The CDR3 runs to 13 residues. The germline V gene has CDR1 SGHDT and CDR2 YYEEEE. Between the trimmed V and J ends, which lost 0 bases and 5 bases, there was a span of 9 bases. CDR3 sequence reads: CASSLAGGHEQYF. The CDR3 DNA sequence: TGTGCCAGCAGCTTGGCCGGGGGGCACGAGCAGTACTTC.

The chain is built from TRBV28 and TRBJ2-5, with 7 bases lining up with TRBD1. V dropped 2 bases and J dropped 4; count of bases not matched to a gene: 7. This CDR3 contains 15 residues. The germline V gene encodes CDR1 MDHEN and CDR2 SYDVKM. The CDR3 sequence: CASSLKRRQGETQYF. The CDR3 nucleotides read TGTGCCAGCAGTTTAAAAAGGAGACAGGGAGAGACCCAGTACTTC.

The rearrangement uses TRBV28 and TRBJ2-3; D is undetermined. Germline assignment: CDR1 MDHEN and CDR2 SYDVKM. V gave up 4 bases and J gave up 0 bases, with 8 bases separating them. The CDR3 loop spans 14 amino acids. The CDR3, as DNA: TGTGCCAGCAGTTCCCCAGGTAGCACAGATACGCAGTATTTT. Translated: CASSSPGSTDTQYF.

This sequence joins TRBV4-3 and TRBJ2-7; D may correspond to TRBD1 or TRBD2 (7 bases each). Germline lookup yields CDR1 LGHNA and CDR2 YSLEER. The CDR3 extends over 16 amino acids. V lost 4 bases and J 6 bases, leaving 22 bases between the germline ends. CDR3 nucleotide sequence: TGCGCCAGCAGCCTAGGGGGGGGACAGACGGCAGGCGAGCAGTACTTC. It translates to CASSLGGGQTAGEQYF.

The chain carries TRBV18 and TRBJ2-3; 14 nucleotides align to TRBD2. The CDR3 length is 16 residues. The V gene end was trimmed by 3 bases and the J gene end by 5 bases; junction bases not matched to a gene: 4. CDR1 is KGHSH, CDR2 LQKENI, per germline. The CDR3 loop is CASSPGLAGEVDTQYF. The CDR3 bases are TGTGCCAGCTCACCGGGACTAGCGGGAGAGGTAGATACGCAGTATTTT.

CDR3 amino acids: CASSMDLNEQYF. CDR3 coding DNA: TGCGCCAGCAGCATGGACTTAAACGAGCAGTACTTC. The chain recombines TRBV4-1 with TRBJ2-7; D is perhaps TRBD2 (5 bases). V lost 5 bases to trimming and J lost 5 bases, with 10 bases between them. CDR1 and CDR2 from the germline V gene are MGHRA and YSYEKL. The CDR3 covers 12 residues.

In its sample, this clone was seen a few times. V gene TRBV11-2 combines with J gene TRBJ2-7; D is unresolved. The CDR3 length is 15 residues. The V end was cut by 1 base, the J end by 3 bases, with 13 bases between. CDR1 is SGHAT and CDR2 is FQNNGV in the germline V gene. The CDR3 bases are TGTGCCAGCAGCTTAGTTTCAAACCCCAACTACGAGCAGTACTTC. Translation gives CASSLVSNPNYEQYF.

The chain is built from TRBV7-2 and TRBJ1-2; 7 nucleotides line up with TRBD1. Trimming removed 3 bases from V and 4 bases from J; junction bases left unmatched: 2. Germline V gene sequence: CDR1 SGHTA, CDR2 FQGNSA. This CDR3 comprises 13 residues. CDR3 protein: CASSFRDSYGYTF. The CDR3 DNA follows: TGTGCCAGCAGCTTCCGGGACAGCTATGGCTACACCTTC.

J is TRBJ2-1 and V is TRBV7-2; 9 bases fit TRBD2. Per the germline V gene, CDR1 is SGHTA and CDR2 is FQGNSA. V was clipped by 2 bases and J by 3 bases; unmatched bases: 5. The CDR3 covers 16 residues. CDR3 loop: CASSLRGGRVYNEQFF. The CDR3 nucleotides are TGTGCCAGCAGCTTAAGGGGCGGGAGGGTCTACAATGAGCAGTTCTTC.

The chain recombines TRBV6-2 or TRBV6-3 with TRBJ1-5; D unresolved. The CDR3 covers 14 residues. Trimming removed 5 bases from V and 3 bases from J, with 11 bases in between. CDR1 MNHEY and CDR2 SVGEGT come from the germline V gene. In nucleotides, the CDR3 is TGTGCCAGCAGTCCCCCTGGTTACAATCAGCCCCAGCATTTT. It specifies CASSPPGYNQPQHF.

This chain links TRBV7-6 with TRBJ2-1; 14 bases line up with TRBD2. Germline V gene data show CDR1 as SGHVS and CDR2 as FNYEAQ. V trimming: 5 bases; J trimming: 9 bases; junction bases outside the gene matches: 6. The CDR3 has 15 amino acids. The CDR3: CASSLGLAGVSEQFF. In nucleotides, the CDR3 is TGTGCCAGCAGCCTGGGACTAGCGGGAGTAAGTGAGCAGTTCTTC. The whole variable domain, remainder taken from reference TRBV7-6 and TRBJ2-1, is GAGVSQSPRYKVTKRGQDVALRCDPISGHVSLYWYRQALGQGPEFLTYFNYEAQQDKSGLPNDRFSAERPEGSISTLTIQRTEQRDSAMYRCASSLGLAGVSEQFFGPGTRLTVL.

This sequence joins TRBV6-5 and TRBJ1-5; D gene unclear. This CDR3 has 15 amino acids. The V and J ends lost 5 bases and 3 bases respectively, with 14 bases between them. The germline V gene encodes CDR1 MNHEY and CDR2 SVGAGI. The CDR3 DNA follows: TGTGCCAGCAGTCCCACCGGGGTGGTCAATCAGCCCCAGCATTTT. Amino acids: CASSPTGVVNQPQHF.

The chain carries TRBV6-5 and TRBJ1-4; TRBD1 agrees at 7 bases. The CDR3 length is 14 residues. V lost 4 bases, J lost 3 bases, and 2 bases stayed unmatched. In germline, CDR1 is MNHEY, CDR2 SVGAGI. The CDR3 DNA reads as TGTGCCAGCAGTTCAGGGGGTGCTAATGAAAAACTGTTTTTT. This codes for CASSSGGANEKLFF.

The rearrangement uses TRBV5-1 and TRBJ1-3, with 7 bases aligning to TRBD1. From germline, CDR1 is SGHRS and CDR2 YFSETQ. V shed 5 bases, J shed 4 bases, and the junction held 12 bases outside the gene matches. This CDR3 comprises 16 residues. CDR3 nucleotide sequence: TGCGCCAGCAGGTGGCCGGGACAGAGGAGAGGAAACACCATATATTTT. Protein sequence: CASRWPGQRRGNTIYF.

This chain links TRBV28 with TRBJ2-7; 7 nucleotides agree with TRBD1. Per the germline V gene, CDR1 is MDHEN and CDR2 is SYDVKM. The ends lost 6 bases at V and 3 bases at J; junction bases unmatched: 5. The CDR3 is 13 residues long. The CDR3 region is CASRIGTVYEQYF. DNA for the CDR3: TGTGCCAGCAGAATCGGGACAGTCTACGAGCAGTACTTC.

V gene TRBV7-8 combines with J gene TRBJ1-5, with a possible D match to TRBD1 (5 bases). V was shortened by 0 bases and J by 2 bases, with 14 bases between the two germline ends. This CDR3 region has 17 residues. The germline CDR1 and CDR2 sequences are SGHVS and FQNEAQ. For the CDR3, the DNA is TGTGCCAGCAGCTTAGCGCGGATACAGGTTGGCAATCAGCCCCAGCATTTT. This sequence encodes CASSLARIQVGNQPQHF. The full variable domain, with the rest looked up from reference TRBV7-8 and TRBJ1-5, is GAGVSQSPRYKVAKRGQDVALRCDPISGHVSLFWYQQALGQGPEFLTYFQNEAQLDKSGLPSDRFFAERPEGSVSTLKIQRTQQEDSAVYLCASSLARIQVGNQPQHFGDGTRLSIL.

The chain carries TRBV6-6 and TRBJ1-4; 9 nucleotides line up with TRBD1. With V trimmed by 5 bases and J by 8 bases, 9 bases remained unmatched. CDR1 and CDR2 from the germline V gene are MNHNY and SVGAGI (reference sequence). The CDR3 length is 15 residues. The CDR3 protein is CASSPGTGIEEKLFF. The DNA for the CDR3 is TGTGCCAGCAGTCCCGGGACAGGGATCGAGGAAAAACTGTTTTTT.

The rearrangement uses TRBV21-1 and TRBJ1-3. TRBV21-1 is termed a pseudogene. This CDR3 has 16 amino acids. CDR3 amino acids: CASTPILLFGGNTIYF. CDR3 nucleotides: TGTGCCAGCACCCCGATCCTGCTATTCGGGGGAAACACCATATATTTT.

The gene calls are TRBV30 and TRBJ1-3; D is perhaps TRBD1 (5 bases). V lost 5 bases and J 9 bases, leaving 8 bases between the germline ends. The CDR3 sequence is 10 residues long. CDR1 is GTSNPN and CDR2 is SVGIG in the germline V gene (reference sequence). CDR3: CAWGGSTIYF. The CDR3 DNA sequence: TGTGCCTGGGGGGGTAGCACCATATATTTT.

The rearrangement joins TRBV7-9 to TRBJ1-3, with 7 bases fitting TRBD1. J was trimmed by 2 bases and V by 3 bases; bases with no gene match: 4. The CDR3 contains 15 residues. Germline values: CDR1 SEHNR, CDR2 FQNEAQ (reference sequence). The CDR3 DNA sequence: TGTGCCAGCAGCTTTGGCACAGGGGCTGGAAACACCATATATTTT. This gives the protein CASSFGTGAGNTIYF.